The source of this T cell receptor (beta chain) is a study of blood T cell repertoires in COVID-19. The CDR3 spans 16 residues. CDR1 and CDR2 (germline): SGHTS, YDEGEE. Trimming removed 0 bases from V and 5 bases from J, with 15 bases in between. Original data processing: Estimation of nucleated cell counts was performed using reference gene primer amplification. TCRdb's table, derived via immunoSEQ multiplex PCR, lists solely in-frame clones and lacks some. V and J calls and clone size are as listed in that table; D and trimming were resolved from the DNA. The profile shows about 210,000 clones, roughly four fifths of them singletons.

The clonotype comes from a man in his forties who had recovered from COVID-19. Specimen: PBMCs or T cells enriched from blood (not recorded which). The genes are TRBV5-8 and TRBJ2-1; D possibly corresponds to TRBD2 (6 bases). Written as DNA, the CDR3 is TGTGCCAGCAGCTTGGCCAATTCGACTAGGAACAATGAGCAGTTCTTC. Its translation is CASSLANSTRNNEQFF.